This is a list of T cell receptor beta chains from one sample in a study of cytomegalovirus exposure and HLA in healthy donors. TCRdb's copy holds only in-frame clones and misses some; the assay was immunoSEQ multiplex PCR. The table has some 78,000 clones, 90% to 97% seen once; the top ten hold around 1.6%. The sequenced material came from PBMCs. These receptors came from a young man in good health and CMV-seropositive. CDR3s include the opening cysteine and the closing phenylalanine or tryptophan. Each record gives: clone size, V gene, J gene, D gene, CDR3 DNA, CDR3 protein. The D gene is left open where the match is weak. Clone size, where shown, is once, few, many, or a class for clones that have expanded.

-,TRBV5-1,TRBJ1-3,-,TGCGCCAGCAGCTGGACCCAGGGCTCTGGAAACACCATATATTTT,CASSWTQGSGNTIYF
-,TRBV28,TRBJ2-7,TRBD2,TGTGCCAGCAGAGCGGGAGACCCCTACGAGCAGTACTTC,CASRAGDPYEQYF
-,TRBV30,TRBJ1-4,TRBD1,TGTGCCTGGAGCCTACAGGGGAGGAATGAAAAACTGTTTTTT,CAWSLQGRNEKLFF
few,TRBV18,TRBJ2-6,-,TGTGCCAGCTCACCATGGGCCGACTCTGGGGCCAACGTCCTGACTTTC,CASSPWADSGANVLTF
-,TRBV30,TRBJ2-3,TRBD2,TGTGCCTGGAGTGTATCTAGCGGCACGCAGTATTTT,CAWSVSSGTQYF
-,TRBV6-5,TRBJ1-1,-,TGTGCCAGCAGTTACGAAACACCGAACACTGAAGCTTTCTTT,CASSYETPNTEAFF
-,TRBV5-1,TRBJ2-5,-,TGCGCCAGCAGCCGGGCGAGGGGGGAGACCCAGTACTTC,CASSRARGETQYF
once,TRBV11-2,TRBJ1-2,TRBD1,TGTGCCAGCAACCCACAGGGGGCTGACTATGGCTACACCTTC,CASNPQGADYGYTF
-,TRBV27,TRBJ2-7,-,TGTGCCAGCAGTTTAGTCCTCCCCCCCTACGAGCAGTACTTC,CASSLVLPPYEQYF
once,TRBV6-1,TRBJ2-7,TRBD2,TGTGCCAGCTCTGCGGGACTAGCGTACGAGCAGTACTTC,CASSAGLAYEQYF
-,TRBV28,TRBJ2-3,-,TGTGCCAGCAGCCTTCGTGAGAGGCAGTATTTT,CASSLRERQYF
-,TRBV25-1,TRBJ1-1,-,TGTGCCAGCAGTGAATTTAGGGGTGAGAACACTGAAGCTTTCTTT,CASSEFRGENTEAFF
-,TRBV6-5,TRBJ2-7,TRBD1,TGTGCCAGCAGGAGACAGGGGGCAAAATCCTACGAGCAGTACTTC,CASRRQGAKSYEQYF
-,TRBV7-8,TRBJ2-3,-,TGTGCCAGCAGCCCAGGGACAGATACGCAGTATTTT,CASSPGTDTQYF
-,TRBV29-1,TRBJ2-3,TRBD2,TGCAGCGTCGTGACTAGCGGAACCTTCACAGATACGCAGTATTTT,CSVVTSGTFTDTQYF
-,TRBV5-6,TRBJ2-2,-,TGTGCCAGCAGCTTGACGGGACTCTGGAACACCGGGGAGCTGTTTTTT,CASSLTGLWNTGELFF
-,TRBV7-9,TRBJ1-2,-,TGTGCCAGCAGCTCACAACCCCAAGATGGCTACACCTTC,CASSSQPQDGYTF
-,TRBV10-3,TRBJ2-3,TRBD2,TGTGCCAGCCTCCCAGCGGGAGAAGGGTCAGATACGCAGTATTTT,CASLPAGEGSDTQYF
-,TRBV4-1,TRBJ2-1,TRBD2,TGCGCCAGCAGCCAACCTACTAGCGGGAATAACAATGAGCAGTTCTTC,CASSQPTSGNNNEQFF
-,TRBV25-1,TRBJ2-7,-,TGTGCCACCCAAACCCGGGAGACAGACCTTTCGCCCTACGAGCAGTACTTC,CATQTRETDLSPYEQYF
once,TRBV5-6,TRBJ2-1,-,TGTGCCAGCAGCTTGTATGGGGGCGCCAGCTCCTACAATGAGCAGTTCTTC,CASSLYGGASSYNEQFF
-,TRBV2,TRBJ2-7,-,TGTGCCAGCAGTACTAGCACGGGCTACGAGCAGTACTTC,CASSTSTGYEQYF
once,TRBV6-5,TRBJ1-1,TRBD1,TGTGCCAGCAGTCAGGGGGGCACTGAAGCTTTCTTT,CASSQGGTEAFF
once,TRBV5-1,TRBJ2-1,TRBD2,TGCGCCAGCAGTTCCGCGGGAGGGGGATACAATGAGCAGTTCTTC,CASSSAGGGYNEQFF
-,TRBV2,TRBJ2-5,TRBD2,TGTGCCAGCAGAACTAGACTAGCCGAGGAGACCCAGTACTTC,CASRTRLAEETQYF
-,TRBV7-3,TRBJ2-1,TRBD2,TGTGCCAGCAGCTTATTGACTAGCGGGAGGGGGAATGAGCAGTTCTTC,CASSLLTSGRGNEQFF
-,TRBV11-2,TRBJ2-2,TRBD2,TGTGCCAGCAGCTTAGATAGGGGACTAGCGAACACCGGGGAGCTGTTTTTT,CASSLDRGLANTGELFF
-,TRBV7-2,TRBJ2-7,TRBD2,TGTGCCAGCAGCCAGCGGGAGGGCCCCTACGAGCAGTACTTC,CASSQREGPYEQYF
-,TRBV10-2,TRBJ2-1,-,TGCGCCAGCAGTGAGCCGGGGTCTAGCTCCTACAATGAGCAGTTCTTC,CASSEPGSSSYNEQFF
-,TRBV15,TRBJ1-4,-,TGTGCCACCAGCAGATTCAACAGGGATGAAAAACTGTTTTTT,CATSRFNRDEKLFF
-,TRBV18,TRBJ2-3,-,TGTGCCAGCTCACCACGACAGAACACAGATACGCAGTATTTT,CASSPRQNTDTQYF
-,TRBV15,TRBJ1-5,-,TGTGCCACCAGCCTAGGCCTGAGCAATCAGCCCCAGCATTTT,CATSLGLSNQPQHF
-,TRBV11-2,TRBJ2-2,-,TGTGCCAGCAGCTTCAGGACCGGGGAGCTGTTTTTT,CASSFRTGELFF
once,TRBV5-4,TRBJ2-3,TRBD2,TGTGCCAGCAGCTTACCTAGCGGGACGGGGCCGCAGTATTTT,CASSLPSGTGPQYF
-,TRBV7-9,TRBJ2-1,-,TGTGCCAGCAGGTTCAGGGGAAATAGTGAGCAGTTCTTC,CASRFRGNSEQFF
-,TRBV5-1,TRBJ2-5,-,TGCGCCAGCAGCTTGACGGAAGAGACCCAGTACTTC,CASSLTEETQYF
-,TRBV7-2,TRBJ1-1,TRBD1,TGTGCCAGCAGCTTAGGGACAGGGGACACTGAAGCTTTCTTT,CASSLGTGDTEAFF
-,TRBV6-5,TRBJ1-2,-,TGTGCCAGCAGTTACCTGGGAGGAAGGGGCCACTATGGCTACACCTTC,CASSYLGGRGHYGYTF